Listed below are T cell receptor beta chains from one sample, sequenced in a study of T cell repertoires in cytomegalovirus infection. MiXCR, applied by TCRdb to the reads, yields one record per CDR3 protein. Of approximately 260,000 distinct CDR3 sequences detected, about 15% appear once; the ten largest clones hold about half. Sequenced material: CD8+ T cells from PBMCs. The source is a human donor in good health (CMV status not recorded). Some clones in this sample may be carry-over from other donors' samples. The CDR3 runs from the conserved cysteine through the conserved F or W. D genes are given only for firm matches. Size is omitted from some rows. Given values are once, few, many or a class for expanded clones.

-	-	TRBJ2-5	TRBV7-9	TGTGCCAGCAGCTTCACCGGGTGGGGCGCGGAGACCCAGTACTTC	CASSFTGWGAETQYF
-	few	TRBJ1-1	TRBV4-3	TGCGCCAGCAGCCAAGATAGAGCGGCATGGGGGGTAGCTTTCTTT	CASSQDRAAWGVAFF
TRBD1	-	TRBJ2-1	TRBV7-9	TGTGCCAGCAGGACCCCGCCCGGGACAGGGGATTATGAGCAGTTCTTC	CASRTPPGTGDYEQFF
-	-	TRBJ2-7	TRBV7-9	TGTGCCAGCAGCCAACAGGGACCCTACGAGCAGTACTTC	CASSQQGPYEQYF
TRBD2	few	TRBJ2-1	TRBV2	TGTGCCAGCACCTCCACTAGCGGGGGGGCAAGTGAGCAGTTCTTC	CASTSTSGGASEQFF
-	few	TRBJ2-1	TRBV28	TGTGCCAGCAGTTTAAATTCTCACAATGAGCAGTTCTTC	CASSLNSHNEQFF
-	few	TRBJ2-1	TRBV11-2	TGTGCCAGCAGCTTATTTAGCGGTATCCCGAACAATGAGCAGTTCTTC	CASSLFSGIPNNEQFF
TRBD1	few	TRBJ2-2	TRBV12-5	TGTGCTAGTGGTTTGGTACCGCCCCTGACAGGGGTGCAGAACACCGGGGAGCTGTTTTTT	CASGLVPPLTGVQNTGELFF
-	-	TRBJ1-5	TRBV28	TGTGCCAGCAGTGCTTGGGGAGGGGACGCCGCCCAGCATTTT	CASSAWGGDAAQHF
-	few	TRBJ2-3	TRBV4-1	TGTGCCAGCAGTCCACCCGGGGAGGATACGCAGTATTTT	CASSPPGEDTQYF
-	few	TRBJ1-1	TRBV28	TGTGCCAGCAGTTTCCGCTACAGGGCGTATAACACTGAAGCTTTCTTT	CASSFRYRAYNTEAFF
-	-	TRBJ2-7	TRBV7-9	TGTGCCAGCAGCGGGGGTGTCCAGGGTCGTCTCTACGAGCAGTACTTC	CASSGGVQGRLYEQYF
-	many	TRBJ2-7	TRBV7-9	TGTGCCAGCAGCTCTACAGGGAAACTTTCCTACGAGCAGTACTTC	CASSSTGKLSYEQYF
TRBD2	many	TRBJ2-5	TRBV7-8	TGTGCCAGCAGCTTGCCTAGCGGGGGACAAGAGACCCAGTACTTC	CASSLPSGGQETQYF
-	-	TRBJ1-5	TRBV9	TGTGCCAGCAGCGTAGGTCCCAATCAGCCCCAGCATTTT	CASSVGPNQPQHF
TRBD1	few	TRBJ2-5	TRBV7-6	TGTGCCAGCAGACCAACAGGGGGAGAGACCCAGTACTTC	CASRPTGGETQYF
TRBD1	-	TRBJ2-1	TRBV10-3	TGTGCCATCAATGGGGACAGCAGAAAGAGTAATGAGCAGTTCTTC	CAINGDSRKSNEQFF
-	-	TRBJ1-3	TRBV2	TGTGCCAGCAGTGAATTACCCAGACGGGGAACGTTCCACTCTGGAAACACCATATATTTT	CASSELPRRGTFHSGNTIYF
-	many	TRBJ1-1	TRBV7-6	TGTGCCAGCAGCTTGGGGGGAAAGGGTGAAGCTTTCTTT	CASSLGGKGEAFF
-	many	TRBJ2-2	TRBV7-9	TGTGCCAGCAGCAGTAGGACAGCGAACACCGGGGAGCTGTTTTTT	CASSSRTANTGELFF
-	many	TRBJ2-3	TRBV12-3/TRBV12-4	TGTGCCAGCAGCGTTACCAAAACCGGGACCTTGGAGGGAGATACGCAGTATTTT	CASSVTKTGTLEGDTQYF
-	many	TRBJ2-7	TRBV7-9	TGTGCCAGCAGCTTATTGGAGGGCGAGCAGTACTTC	CASSLLEGEQYF
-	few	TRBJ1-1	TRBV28	TGTGCCAGCAGTTCAAACCGAAGGACCGCGGAGACTGAAGCTTTCTTT	CASSSNRRTAETEAFF
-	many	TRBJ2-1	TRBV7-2	TGTGCCAGCAGCATCAGGGGCGGGATCCCCTACAATGAGCAGTTCTTC	CASSIRGGIPYNEQFF
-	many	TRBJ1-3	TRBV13	TGTGCCAGCAGCTTTCGGACGGCTTGGGACACCATATATTTT	CASSFRTAWDTIYF
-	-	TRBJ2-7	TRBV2	TGTGCCAGCAGTGAACGACATCTTTCCTCCTACGAGCAGTACTTC	CASSERHLSSYEQYF
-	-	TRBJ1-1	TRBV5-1	TGCGCCAGCAGATTAGGTCTCGGATTTGAAGCTTTCTTT	CASRLGLGFEAFF
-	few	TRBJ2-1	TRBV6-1	TGTGCCAGCAGTTCCCAGGGGGGCCGCTCCTACAATGAGCAGTTCTTC	CASSSQGGRSYNEQFF
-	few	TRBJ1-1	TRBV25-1	TGTGCCAGCAGACCCCCCCCGGGACAAGGAAACACTGAAGCTTTCTTT	CASRPPPGQGNTEAFF
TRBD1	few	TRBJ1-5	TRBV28	TGTGCCAGCAGCCTCTTCGGTGGGAGCGAGGACAGGGGGGGGCCCCAGCATTTT	CASSLFGGSEDRGGPQHF
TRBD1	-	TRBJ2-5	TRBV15	TGTGCCACCGAACCGGGACAGGGGTACCAAGAGACCCAGTACTTC	CATEPGQGYQETQYF
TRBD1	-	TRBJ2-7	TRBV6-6	TGTGCCAGCAGTTGGGCAGGGGGCAGGGACGAGCAGTACTTC	CASSWAGGRDEQYF
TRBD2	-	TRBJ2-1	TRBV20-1	TGCAGTGCTAGATCCTCGCCGGGGGGGAGCTCCTACAATGAGCAGTTCTTC	CSARSSPGGSSYNEQFF
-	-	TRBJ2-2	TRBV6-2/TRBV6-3	TGTGCCAGCAGTTACGCCTGGTGGGTCACCGGGGAGCTGTTTTTT	CASSYAWWVTGELFF
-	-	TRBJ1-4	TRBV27	TGTGCCAGCAGTTTCGGGGGGTTTAATGAAAAACTGTTTTTT	CASSFGGFNEKLFF
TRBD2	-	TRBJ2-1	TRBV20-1	TGCAGTGCAGAGGCCCGTGGGACTAGCGGGGGGGCATTCAATGAGCAGTTCTTC	CSAEARGTSGGAFNEQFF
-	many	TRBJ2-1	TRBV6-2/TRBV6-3	TGTGCCAGCAGTTACTCGTCCCAGTTGGCAATTTCCCCATCCTACAATGAGCAGTTCTTC	CASSYSSQLAISPSYNEQFF
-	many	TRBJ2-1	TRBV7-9	TGTGCCAGCAGTCAGGTGAACAATGAGCAGTTCTTC	CASSQVNNEQFF
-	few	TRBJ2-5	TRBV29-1	TGCAGCGTTGAAGACGGGGACTTCTACCAAGAGACCCAGTACTTC	CSVEDGDFYQETQYF
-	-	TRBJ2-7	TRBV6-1	TGTGCCAGCAGTGAAATTCGGGGGTCCTACGAGCAGTACTTC	CASSEIRGSYEQYF
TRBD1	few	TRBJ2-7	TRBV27	TGTGCCAGCAGTTTCTCTGGACAGGGGGACTACGAGCAGTACTTC	CASSFSGQGDYEQYF
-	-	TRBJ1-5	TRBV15	TGTGCCACCAGCAGAGATCGTAACACCAATCAGCCCCAGCATTTT	CATSRDRNTNQPQHF
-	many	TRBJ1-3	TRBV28	TGTGCCAGCAGTCGGGCGGGCTACGGAAACACCATATATTTT	CASSRAGYGNTIYF
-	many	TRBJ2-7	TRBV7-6	TGTGCCAGCAGACAAGGGTCAGGAGACGAGCAGTACTTC	CASRQGSGDEQYF
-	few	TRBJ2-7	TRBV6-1	TGTGCCACCGAGGTTGAGGGGACAATTCCCTACGAGCAGTACTTC	CATEVEGTIPYEQYF
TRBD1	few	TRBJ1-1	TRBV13	TGTGCCAGCAGCTCAACCTCATTCCGGGACAGCGTTGAAGCTTTCTTT	CASSSTSFRDSVEAFF
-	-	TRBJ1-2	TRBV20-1	TGCAGTGCCCTCCAACCTCGGGGCTACACCTTC	CSALQPRGYTF
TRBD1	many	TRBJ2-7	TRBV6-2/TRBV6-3	TGTGCCAGCACCTATACTCCGGGACAGGGAGAAAGGTACGAGCAGTACTTC	CASTYTPGQGERYEQYF
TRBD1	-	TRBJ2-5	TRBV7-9	TGTGCCAGCAGCTCCCCCCTCGGACAGGGGGGACGAGAGACCCAGTACTTC	CASSSPLGQGGRETQYF
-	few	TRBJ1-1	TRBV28	TGTGCCAGCAGTTTCCCCGGGGGCGGAAACACTGAAGCTTTCTTT	CASSFPGGGNTEAFF
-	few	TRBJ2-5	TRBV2	TGTGCCAGCAGCATTACTAAAAGACCTGGGGAGACCCAGTACTTC	CASSITKRPGETQYF
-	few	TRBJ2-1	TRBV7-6	TGTGCCAGCACTCCATTGGCAGGAGGCGATGAGCAGTTCTTC	CASTPLAGGDEQFF
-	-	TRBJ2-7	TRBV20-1	TGCAGTGCTCGAACCGGACGCTATCCCCCGGAGCAGTACTTC	CSARTGRYPPEQYF
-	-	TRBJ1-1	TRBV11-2	TGTGCCAGCAGCTTGGACCTCGGGGTCACTGAAGCTTTCTTT	CASSLDLGVTEAFF
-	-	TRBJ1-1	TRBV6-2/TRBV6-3	TGTGCCAGCAGCCCAACTAAGTTCGCTGAAGCTTTCTTT	CASSPTKFAEAFF